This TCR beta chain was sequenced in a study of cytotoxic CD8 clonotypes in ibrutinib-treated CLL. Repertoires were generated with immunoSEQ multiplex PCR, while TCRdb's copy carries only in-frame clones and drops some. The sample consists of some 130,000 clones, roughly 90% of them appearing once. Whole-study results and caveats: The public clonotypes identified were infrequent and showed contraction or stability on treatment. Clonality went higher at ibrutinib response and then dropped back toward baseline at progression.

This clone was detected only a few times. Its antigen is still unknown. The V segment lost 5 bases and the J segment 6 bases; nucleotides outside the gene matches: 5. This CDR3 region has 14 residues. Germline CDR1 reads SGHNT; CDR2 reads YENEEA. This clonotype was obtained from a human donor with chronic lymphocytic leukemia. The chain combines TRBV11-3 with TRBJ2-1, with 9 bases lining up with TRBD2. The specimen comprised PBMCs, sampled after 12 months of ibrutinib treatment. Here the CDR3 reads CASSPPGLANEQFF. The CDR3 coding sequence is TGTGCCAGCAGCCCGCCGGGACTAGCCAATGAGCAGTTCTTC.